The clone carrying this TCR beta chain was seen only a few times. V was clipped by 1 base and J by 7 bases, with 14 bases between them. The CDR3 has 14 amino acids. Germline V gives CDR1 SGHRS, CDR2 YFSETQ. These data originate in a study of technical replicates of blood from a handful of donors. Only in-frame clones appear in the TCRdb table, and some are missing; sequencing was by immunoSEQ multiplex PCR. The sample contains roughly 80,000 clones, under 95% of which appear only once. The sequenced sample was T cells isolated from PBMCs. J is TRBJ1-2 and V is TRBV5-1, with a tentative D call TRBD1 (5 bases). This sequence originates from a human donor in good health. The DNA for the CDR3 is TGCGCCAGCAGCTTGAATGAGGGGAGGGGTGGCTACACCTTC. Protein sequence: CASSLNEGRGGYTF.